Given below is one TCR beta chain in context. What it binds is not known. This sample is drawn from a study of naive and memory T cell subsets. Both TRBC1 and TRBC2 were covered by a beta constant-region primer of two equimolar oligonucleotides. Ligated cDNA was amplified by four rounds of PCR with nested alpha and beta constant-region primers and SP2. A 12-nucleotide UMI and the SP2 primer were added to the cDNA 3' end by oligonucleotide ligation. MiXCR was run by TCRdb on the UMI-ligation and nested PCR reads, yielding one entry per CDR3 protein. Seen here are about 150,000 distinct CDR3 sequences, 22% observed once, and the top ten hold 0.085% to 0.11%. General study points: A few larger clonotypes appeared in naive repertoires, especially CD8, possibly memory cells re-expressing CD45RA.

Material: naive CD4+ T cells from blood. This sequence originates from a human donor in good health.

The CDR3 region is CASSLRTGPTYGYTF. As DNA, the CDR3 is TGTGCCAGCAGCCTTCGGACAGGGCCGACCTATGGCTACACCTTC. The chain carries TRBV7-9 and TRBJ1-2; the match to TRBD1 covers 8 bases. Germline V lookup: CDR1 SEHNR, CDR2 FQNEAQ (reference sequence). CDR3 size: 15 residues. V shed 5 bases and J 4 bases; nucleotides not matched to a gene: 9.